The present T cell receptor (beta chain) was sequenced within a study of T cell responses to AZD1222 COVID-19 vaccine. With 4 bases clipped from V and 1 base from J, the junction kept 10 bases outside the gene matches. The CDR3 length is 17 residues. The germline V gene encodes CDR1 SEHNR and CDR2 FQNEAQ (reference sequence). Using immunoSEQ multiplex PCR, the repertoire was profiled, and TCRdb retains in-frame clones only, with some absent. Of fewer than 120,000 clones in the sample, around 93% are singletons; the top ten hold 2.5% to 3%. Notes on the study in general: Clonal diversity was possibly underestimated, and white British individuals and females predominated among donors. Across spike, vaccine-associated CD4 TCRs were found, dominant at 160-218 and 743-854.

As regards this clone: Its antigen remains unidentified.

The starting material was peripheral blood, obtained 28 days after the second AZD1222 dose. The J gene is TRBJ1-3, the V gene TRBV7-9; 7 bases line up with TRBD1. This TCR derives from an adult who received the AZD1222 COVID-19 vaccine. The CDR3 nucleotides are TGTGCCAGCAGCTCAAGCCCTAGGGGGCTATCTGGAAACACCATATATTTT. This gives the protein CASSSSPRGLSGNTIYF. The whole variable domain, remainder taken from reference TRBV7-9 and TRBJ1-3, is DTGVSQNPRHKITKRGQNVTFRCDPISEHNRLYWYRQTLGQGPEFLTYFQNEAQLEKSRLLSDRFSAERPKGSFSTLEIQRTEQGDSAMYLCASSSSPRGLSGNTIYFGEGSWLTVV.